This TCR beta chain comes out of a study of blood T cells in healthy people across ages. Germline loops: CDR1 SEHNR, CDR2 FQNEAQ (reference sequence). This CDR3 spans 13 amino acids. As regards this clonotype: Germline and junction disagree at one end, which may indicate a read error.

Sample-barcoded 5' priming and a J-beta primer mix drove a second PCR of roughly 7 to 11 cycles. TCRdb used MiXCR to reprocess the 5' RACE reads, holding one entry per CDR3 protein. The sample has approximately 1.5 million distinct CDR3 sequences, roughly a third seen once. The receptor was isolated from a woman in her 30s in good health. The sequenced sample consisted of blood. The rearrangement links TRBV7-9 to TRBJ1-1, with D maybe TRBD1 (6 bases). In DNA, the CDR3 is TGTGCCGGCAGCCTTACAGGGTCGGGGGAGGCTTTCTTT. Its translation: CAGSLTGSGEAFF. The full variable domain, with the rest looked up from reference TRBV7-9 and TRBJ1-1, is DTGVSQNPRHKITKRGQNVTFRCDPISEHNRLYWYRQTLGQGPEFLTYFQNEAQLEKSRLLSDRFSAERPKGSFSTLEIQRTEQGDSAMYLCAGSLTGSGEAFFGQGTRLTVV.